This TCR beta chain originates from a study of Graves' ophthalmopathy and Graves' hyperthyroidism. Looking at the study overall: Before any treatment, peripheral blood was taken at the initial diagnosis. Whole-study findings and limits: Both a roughly 70% sensitivity and an approximately 72% specificity characterized the model's predictions of ophthalmopathy progression. Most thyroid clonotypes expanded beyond 0.001 frequency were also found in blood.

Exclusion covered patients with other autoimmune diseases or uncontrolled infections (as well as pregnancy or lactation). This CDR3 has 14 amino acids. With 3 bases removed from V and 0 bases from J, the gap between germline ends came to 8 bases. The germline V gene encodes CDR1 SQVTM and CDR2 ANQGSEA. Using RNA transcripts, the TCR beta CDR3 regions were amplified. First-round RT-PCR relied on HTBI primers, and a second-round multiplex PCR came next. Each CDR3 protein is one row after TCRdb ran MiXCR on the multiplex PCR reads. Of some 750,000 distinct CDR3 sequences in the sample, around 40% were seen once. This clonotype was counted many times. Its matching antigen is unknown.

Specimen: peripheral blood. This clonotype was sampled from an adult man with Graves' ophthalmopathy. The rearrangement joins TRBV29-1 to TRBJ1-4; D ambiguous. The CDR3 coding sequence is TGCAGCGTTGACACCAGTGCAACTAATGAAAAACTGTTTTTT. Encoded protein: CSVDTSATNEKLFF.